This T cell receptor (beta chain) came from a study of T-cell memory formation after mild COVID-19. General study findings and limits: A balance of CD4 and CD8 characterized clones contracting day 15 to 85, whereas later expanders leaned CD4+. The study found contracting CD4+ clones mainly in CM and EM and contracting CD8+ clones in EMRA.

The CDR3 contains 12 residues. Germline CDR1 is MNHEY and CDR2 is SVGAGI. V was shortened by 5 bases and J by 1 base, with 6 bases between the two germline ends. This clonotype was observed at least ten times. Its specificity is not known. From 5'RACE with constant-segment primers came TCR alpha and TCR beta cDNA libraries that carried sample barcodes and UMIs. In TCRdb, the 5' RACE reads were re-called with MiXCR into one record per CDR3 protein. In the table there are about 130,000 distinct CDR3 sequences, roughly 6% of which are singletons. V and J are TRBV6-5 and TRBJ2-7; D gene ambiguous. The TCR originated in an adult woman who had mild COVID-19 (a few samples of this study predate the infection). Cell type and time point are not known. The sample was PBMCs or a T cell subset sorted from them (not recorded which). Written as DNA, the CDR3 is TGTGCCAGCAGTCCCGGTTCCTACGAGCAGTACTTC. This translates into CASSPGSYEQYF.